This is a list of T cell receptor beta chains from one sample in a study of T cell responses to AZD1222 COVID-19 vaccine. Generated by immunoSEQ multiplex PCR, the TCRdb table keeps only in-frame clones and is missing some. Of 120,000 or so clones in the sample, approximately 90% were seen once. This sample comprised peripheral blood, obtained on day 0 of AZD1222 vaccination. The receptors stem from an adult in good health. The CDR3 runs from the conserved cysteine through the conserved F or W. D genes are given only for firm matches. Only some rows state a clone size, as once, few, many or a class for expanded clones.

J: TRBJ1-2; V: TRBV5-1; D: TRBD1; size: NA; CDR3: CASSGQGDYGYTF; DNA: TGCGCCAGCAGCGGACAGGGTGACTATGGCTACACCTTC
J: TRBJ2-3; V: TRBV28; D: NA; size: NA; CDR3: CASSFRRATGDTQYF; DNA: TGTGCCAGCAGTTTTCGACGGGCTACCGGCGATACGCAGTATTTT
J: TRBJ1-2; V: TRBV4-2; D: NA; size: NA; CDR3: CASSGGYYGYTF; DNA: TGTGCCAGCAGCGGTGGTTACTATGGCTACACCTTC
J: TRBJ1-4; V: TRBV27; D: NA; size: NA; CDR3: CASSSTGEHNEKLFF; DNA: TGTGCCAGCAGCTCTACCGGGGAGCATAATGAAAAACTGTTTTTT
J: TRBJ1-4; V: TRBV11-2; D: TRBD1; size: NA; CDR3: CASRGQYGATNEKLFF; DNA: TGTGCCAGCAGGGGACAGTATGGGGCAACTAATGAAAAACTGTTTTTT
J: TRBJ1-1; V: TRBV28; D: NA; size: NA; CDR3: CASSFEGGTEAFF; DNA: TGTGCCAGCAGTTTTGAAGGGGGGACTGAAGCTTTCTTT
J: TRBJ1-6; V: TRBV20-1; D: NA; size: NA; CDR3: CSASNPRTVYNSPLHF; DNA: TGCAGTGCTAGTAATCCGCGGACAGTGTATAATTCACCCCTCCACTTT
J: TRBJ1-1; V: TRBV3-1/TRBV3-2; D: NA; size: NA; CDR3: CASTPFQGNTEAFF; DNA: TGTGCCAGCACACCTTTCCAGGGGAACACTGAAGCTTTCTTT
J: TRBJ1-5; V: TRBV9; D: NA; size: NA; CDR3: CASSVAPEGFQHF; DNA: TGTGCCAGCAGCGTAGCTCCGGAGGGCTTCCAGCATTTT
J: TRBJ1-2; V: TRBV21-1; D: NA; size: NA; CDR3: CASKDREGGSLTFYGYTF; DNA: TGTGCCAGCAAGGACAGGGAAGGAGGGTCCCTTACTTTCTATGGCTACACCTTC
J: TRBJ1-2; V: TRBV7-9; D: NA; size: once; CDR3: CASSLKGVFGYTF; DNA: TGTGCCAGCAGTTTGAAGGGGGTCTTTGGCTACACCTTC
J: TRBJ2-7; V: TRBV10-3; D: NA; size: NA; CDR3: CAISGSAGGQYF; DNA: TGTGCCATCAGTGGCAGCGCTGGAGGGCAGTACTTC
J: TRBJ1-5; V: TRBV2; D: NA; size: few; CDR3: CASSVGGHPNQPQHF; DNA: TGTGCCAGCAGTGTAGGTGGACACCCGAATCAGCCCCAGCATTTT
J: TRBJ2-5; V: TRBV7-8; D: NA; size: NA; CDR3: CASSRLESNKETQYF; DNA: TGTGCCAGCAGCCGGCTCGAATCCAATAAAGAGACCCAGTACTTC
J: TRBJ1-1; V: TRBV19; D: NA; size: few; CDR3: CASSMGIRQPNTEAFF; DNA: TGTGCCAGTAGTATGGGGATCCGGCAGCCCAACACTGAAGCTTTCTTT
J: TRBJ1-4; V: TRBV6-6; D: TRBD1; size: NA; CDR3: CASSRTTGNEKLFF; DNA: TGTGCCAGCAGCCGTACGACAGGGAATGAAAAACTGTTTTTT
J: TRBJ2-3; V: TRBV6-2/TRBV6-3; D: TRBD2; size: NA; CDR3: CASSYTRLAGGSDTQYF; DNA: TGTGCCAGCAGTTACACCCGTTTGGCGGGGGGCTCAGATACGCAGTATTTT
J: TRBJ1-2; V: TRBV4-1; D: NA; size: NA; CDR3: CASSQVSERVNGYTF; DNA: TGCGCCAGCAGCCAAGTCTCCGAAAGGGTGAATGGCTACACCTTC
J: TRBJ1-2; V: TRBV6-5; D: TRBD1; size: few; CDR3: CASSYRNRGSNYGYTF; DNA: TGTGCCAGCAGTTACAGGAACAGGGGATCTAACTATGGCTACACCTTC
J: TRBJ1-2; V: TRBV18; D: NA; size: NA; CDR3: CASSPASGAAHSSDGYTF; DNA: TGTGCCAGCTCACCCGCCTCAGGGGCCGCCCATTCATCCGATGGCTACACCTTC
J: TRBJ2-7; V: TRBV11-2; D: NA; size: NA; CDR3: CASSPTSLAGRNEQYF; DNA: TGTGCCAGCAGCCCTACGTCCCTGGCAGGGCGCAACGAGCAGTACTTC
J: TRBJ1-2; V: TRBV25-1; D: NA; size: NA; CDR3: CASSDSNQGRGYTF; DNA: TGTGCCAGCAGTGACTCAAATCAGGGTAGAGGCTACACCTTC
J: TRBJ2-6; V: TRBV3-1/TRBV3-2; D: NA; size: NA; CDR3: CASSAGLPQGSGANVLTF; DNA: TGTGCCAGCAGCGCGGGACTTCCGCAAGGGTCTGGGGCCAACGTCCTGACTTTC
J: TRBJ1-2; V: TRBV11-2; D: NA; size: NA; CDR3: CASSSQNGDGYTF; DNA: TGTGCCAGCAGCTCCCAGAACGGAGATGGCTACACCTTC
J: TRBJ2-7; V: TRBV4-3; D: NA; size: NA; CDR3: CASSQGQAYEQYF; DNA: TGCGCCAGCAGCCAAGGACAGGCCTACGAGCAGTACTTC
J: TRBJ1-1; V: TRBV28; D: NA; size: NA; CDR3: CASRPSSGVLAEAFF; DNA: TGTGCCAGCAGACCAAGCTCGGGGGTATTGGCTGAAGCTTTCTTT
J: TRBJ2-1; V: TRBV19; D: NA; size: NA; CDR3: CASHPRGATGINEQFF; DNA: TGTGCCAGTCATCCGAGGGGGGCGACAGGAATTAATGAGCAGTTCTTC
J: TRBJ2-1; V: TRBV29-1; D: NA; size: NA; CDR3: CSVDGSRFSYNEQFF; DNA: TGCAGCGTTGATGGTAGCCGCTTCTCCTACAATGAGCAGTTCTTC
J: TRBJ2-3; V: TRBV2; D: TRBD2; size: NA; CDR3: CASSRDYTDTQYF; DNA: TGTGCCAGCAGCAGGGACTACACAGATACGCAGTATTTT
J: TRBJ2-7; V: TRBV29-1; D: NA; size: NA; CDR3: CSAGGTAYEQYF; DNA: TGCAGCGCCGGGGGGACAGCCTACGAGCAGTACTTC
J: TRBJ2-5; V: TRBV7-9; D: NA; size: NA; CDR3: CASSSRGEETQYF; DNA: TGTGCCAGCAGCAGCCGGGGCGAAGAGACCCAGTACTTC
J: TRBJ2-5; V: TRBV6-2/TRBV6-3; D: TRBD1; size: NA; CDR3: CASSNRGSETQYF; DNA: TGTGCCAGCAGCAACAGGGGGTCGGAGACCCAGTACTTC
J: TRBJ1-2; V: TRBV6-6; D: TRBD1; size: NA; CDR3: CASSEDRENGYTF; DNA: TGTGCCAGCTCCGAAGACAGGGAAAATGGCTACACCTTC
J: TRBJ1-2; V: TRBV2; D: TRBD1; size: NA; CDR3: CASREQGGVEGYTF; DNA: TGTGCCAGCAGGGAACAGGGGGGGGTCGAGGGCTACACCTTC
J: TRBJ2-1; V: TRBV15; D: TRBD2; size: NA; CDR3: CATATSGGLYNEQFF; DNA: TGTGCCACCGCAACTAGCGGGGGGCTGTACAATGAGCAGTTCTTC
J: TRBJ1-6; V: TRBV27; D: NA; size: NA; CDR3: CASKNDPGFLRPLHF; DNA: TGTGCCAGCAAGAACGATCCAGGGTTCCTTAGACCCCTCCACTTT
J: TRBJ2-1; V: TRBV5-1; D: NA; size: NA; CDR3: CASSLGEVRSEQFF; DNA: TGCGCCAGCAGCTTGGGAGAGGTTCGGAGTGAGCAGTTCTTC
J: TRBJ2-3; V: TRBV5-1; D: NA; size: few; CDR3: CASSYPTDTQYF; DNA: TGCGCCAGCAGCTACCCCACAGATACGCAGTATTTT
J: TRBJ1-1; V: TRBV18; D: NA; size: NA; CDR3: CASSPSENTEAFF; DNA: TGTGCCAGCTCACCTTCGGAGAACACTGAAGCTTTCTTT
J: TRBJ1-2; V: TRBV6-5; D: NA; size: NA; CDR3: CASRLTGSNYGYTF; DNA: TGTGCCAGCAGATTAACAGGGTCCAACTATGGCTACACCTTC
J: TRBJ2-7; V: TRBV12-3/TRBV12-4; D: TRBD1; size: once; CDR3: CASRTTGGVSQYF; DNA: TGTGCCAGCAGAACTACAGGGGGCGTGTCACAGTACTTC